Listed here are 29 T cell receptor beta chains from one sample, sequenced in a study of Ad26.COV2.S vaccination and SARS-CoV-2 variants. Clones were read by immunoSEQ multiplex PCR, and TCRdb kept only the in-frame ones, dropping some. The sample contains about 400,000 clones, approximately 91% of which appear only once. Treatment given: around 19 received Ad26.COV2.S at low or high dose, single or two shots; 5 received placebo; per-sample allocation not given. Samples analyzed were those drawn on day 63 after the first vaccine or placebo injection. Sequencing used peripheral blood, obtained in a trial of Ad26.COV2.S vaccine versus placebo. The receptor set was obtained from a person aged 18 to 59 who received the Ad26.COV2.S COVID-19 vaccine or a placebo.

This chain uses TRBV5-6 with TRBJ2-3, with 7 positions matching TRBD1. Germline loops: CDR1 SGHDT, CDR2 YYEEEE. J was trimmed by 4 bases and V by 4 bases; bases with no gene match: 9. CDR3 size: 15 residues. CDR3 DNA: TGTGCCAGCAGCCAGACAGGGTTTCGCCCAGATACGCAGTATTTT. It translates to CASSQTGFRPDTQYF.

The gene calls are TRBV2 and TRBJ1-2, with D possibly matching TRBD1 (5 bases). The CDR3 has 16 amino acids. Germline V lookup: CDR1 SNHLY, CDR2 FYNNEI. Deletions cut 2 bases from V and 3 bases from J, with 16 bases between. The CDR3 sequence: CASSETRQGRHYGYTF. DNA for the CDR3: TGTGCCAGCAGTGAAACACGGCAGGGCCGGCACTATGGCTACACCTTC. Full variable domain (remainder filled in from reference TRBV2 and TRBJ1-2): EPEVTQTPSHQVTQMGQEVILRCVPISNHLYFYWYRQILGQKVEFLVSFYNNEISEKSEIFDDQFSVERPDGSNFTLKIRSTKLEDSAMYFCASSETRQGRHYGYTFGSGTRLTVV.

The chain couples TRBV18 to TRBJ2-5; 11 bases are a match to TRBD2. The CDR3 is 14 amino acids. Germline V gene lookup returns CDR1 KGHSH and CDR2 LQKENI. The junction had 2 bases not matched to a gene; V was cut back by 4 bases and J by 4 bases. Here the CDR3 DNA reads TGTGCCAGCTCACAGGGGACTAGCGGAGAGACCCAGTACTTC. The encoded protein is CASSQGTSGETQYF.

The J gene is TRBJ2-6, the V gene TRBV5-1; no definite D call. Trimming removed 4 bases at V and 2 bases at J, with 10 bases between. This CDR3 has 15 residues. Germline values: CDR1 SGHRS, CDR2 YFSETQ. In DNA form, the CDR3 reads TGCGCCAGCAGCCTCCCCTCCCCTGGGGCCAACGTCCTGACTTTC. This encodes CASSLPSPGANVLTF.

This clone was counted at least ten times. Other DNA sequences within the sample encode an identical CDR3. The V call is TRBV14, the J call TRBJ2-7; the D is unclear. V lost 3 bases to trimming and J lost 7 bases, with 7 bases between them. Germline lookup yields CDR1 SGHDN and CDR2 FVKESK. This CDR3 has 11 amino acids. The CDR3: CASSQGWEQYF. The CDR3 DNA sequence: TGTGCCAGCAGCCAGGGATGGGAGCAGTACTTC.

Only one count was recorded for this clone. This chain connects TRBV6-5 to TRBJ2-1; TRBD2 agrees at 10 bases. CDR1 and CDR2 (germline): MNHEY, SVGAGI. The trim removed 6 bases at V and 1 base at J, leaving 3 bases unmatched. CDR3 length: 15 amino acids. CDR3 nucleotides: TGTGCCAGCAGGCTAGCGGGAGCTTCCTACAATGAGCAGTTCTTC. Amino acid sequence: CASRLAGASYNEQFF.

The J gene is TRBJ2-2, the V gene TRBV11-2; 13 positions match TRBD2. Germline V gene lookup returns CDR1 SGHAT and CDR2 FQNNGV. Germline trimming cut 3 bases from V and 2 bases from J; bases unmatched to any gene: 6. The CDR3 has 18 amino acids. Written as DNA, the CDR3 is TGTGCCAGCAGCTTGGGACTAGCGGGACCTTTTAACACCGGGGAGCTGTTTTTT. Translation: CASSLGLAGPFNTGELFF. Full variable domain (rest looked up from reference TRBV11-2 and TRBJ2-2): EAGVAQSPRYKIIEKRQSVAFWCNPISGHATLYWYQQILGQGPKLLIQFQNNGVVDDSQLPKDRFSAERLKGVDSTLKIQPAKLEDSAVYLCASSLGLAGPFNTGELFFGEGSRLTVL.

This chain uses TRBV28 with TRBJ2-1; weak D call: TRBD2 (7 bases). Germline-derived CDR1 and CDR2 are MDHEN and SYDVKM. The CDR3 loop spans 15 amino acids. Trimming left V 4 bases short and J 10 bases short, with 20 bases between. For the CDR3, the DNA is TGTGCCAGCAGTTCCTCTTCCCGGGGGGCTCAGGAGCAGTTCTTC. Translated, it gives CASSSSSRGAQEQFF.

This chain links TRBV6-2 or TRBV6-3 with TRBJ1-5; 10 bases align to TRBD1. V gave up 2 bases and J gave up 2 bases; unmatched junction bases: 6. The V gene's germline CDR1 is MNHEY and CDR2 SVGEGT. The CDR3 runs to 17 residues. The CDR3 nucleotides read TGTGCCAGCAGTTACCCCTATGGGACAGGGGGCAATCAGCCCCAGCATTTT. This encodes CASSYPYGTGGNQPQHF.

The V and J genes are TRBV6-2 or TRBV6-3 and TRBJ2-1; the match to TRBD2 covers 11 bases. Germline V gives CDR1 MNHEY, CDR2 SVGEGT. J was trimmed by 7 bases and V by 4 bases; bases with no gene match: 3. This CDR3 is 14 amino acids long. The CDR3 region has the DNA TGTGCCAGCAGTTCACTAGCGGGAGAGAATGAGCAGTTCTTC. Translation gives CASSSLAGENEQFF.

V and J are TRBV4-3 and TRBJ1-2, with D perhaps matching TRBD1 (5 bases). Germline CDR1 is LGHNA and CDR2 is YSLEER. Trimming cost V 0 bases and J 7 bases, with 18 bases left between them. This CDR3 is 16 amino acids long. Written as DNA, the CDR3 is TGCGCCAGCAGCCAAGAATGGGGTTTGAGGGGTCGTGGCTACACCTTC. Encoded protein: CASSQEWGLRGRGYTF.

The chain combines TRBV11-1 with TRBJ2-1; D not resolved. The length of the CDR3 is 13 residues. V shed 1 base and J shed 5 bases, with 6 bases lying between them. CDR1 SGHAT and CDR2 FQDESV come from the germline V gene (reference sequence). CDR3 bases: TGTGCCAGCAGCTTAGTTAGAAACAATGAGCAGTTCTTC. Translating gives CASSLVRNNEQFF.

The CDR3: CASTIGGPRSSGSWWSGYYEQYF. The CDR3 DNA reads TGTGCCAGTACCATCGGGGGGCCCCGGTCTAGCGGGAGTTGGTGGTCAGGGTACTACGAGCAGTACTTC. The chain carries TRBV28 and TRBJ2-7; TRBD2 matches 10 bases. This CDR3 has 23 amino acids. V was clipped by 9 bases and J by 3 bases; unmatched bases: 35. Per the germline V gene, CDR1 is MDHEN and CDR2 is SYDVKM.

The V and J genes are TRBV7-9 and TRBJ1-1, with a weak D call TRBD1 (6 bases). Trimming took 5 bases from V and 5 from J, leaving 15 bases between them. The CDR3 contains 14 residues. Germline CDR1 and CDR2: SEHNR and FQNEAQ (reference sequence). CDR3 sequence (DNA): TGTGCCAGCAGCCTACAGGGTCGGCAGACTGAAGCTTTCTTT. Translating gives CASSLQGRQTEAFF. The entire variable domain, with the rest obtained from reference TRBV7-9 and TRBJ1-1, is as follows: DTGVSQNPRHKITKRGQNVTFRCDPISEHNRLYWYRQTLGQGPEFLTYFQNEAQLEKSRLLSDRFSAERPKGSFSTLEIQRTEQGDSAMYLCASSLQGRQTEAFFGQGTRLTVV.

V usage is TRBV18 and J usage is TRBJ1-5; D possibly corresponds to TRBD1 (5 bases). CDR3 size: 13 residues. Trimming cost V 4 bases and J 4 bases, with 8 bases left between them. Germline values: CDR1 KGHSH, CDR2 LQKENI. The CDR3 spells CASSQGPNQPQHF. The CDR3 DNA reads as TGTGCCAGCTCACAGGGGCCTAATCAGCCCCAGCATTTT.

The J gene is TRBJ1-3, the V gene TRBV6-6; possibly TRBD1 for D (6 bases). Trimming shortened V by 2 bases and J by 2 bases, and 10 bases separated the two germline ends. Germline V CDR1 and CDR2: MNHNY, SVGAGI (reference sequence). The CDR3 runs 15 residues. The CDR3: CASSYPTGTGNTIYF. CDR3 coding DNA: TGTGCCAGCAGTTACCCGACAGGCACTGGAAACACCATATATTTT.

The rearrangement uses TRBV7-3 and TRBJ2-3; 8 positions agree with TRBD2. Trimming removed 5 bases from V and 0 bases from J; junction bases left unmatched: 4. CDR3 length: 15 amino acids. Germline V gives CDR1 SGHTA, CDR2 FQGTGA. The CDR3 spells CASSHSGASTDTQYF. The DNA of the CDR3 is TGTGCCAGCAGCCATAGCGGGGCTAGCACAGATACGCAGTATTTT. Looking up the rest from reference TRBV7-3 and TRBJ2-3 gives the full variable domain: GAGVSQTPSNKVTEKGKYVELRCDPISGHTALYWYRQSLGQGPEFLIYFQGTGAADDSGLPNDRFFAVRPEGSVSTLKIQRTERGDSAVYLCASSHSGASTDTQYFGPGTRLTVL.

The gene calls are TRBV29-1 and TRBJ2-1; weak D call: TRBD2 (5 bases). This CDR3 region has 14 residues. CDR1 SQVTM and CDR2 ANQGSEA come from the germline V gene. V was trimmed by 3 bases and J by 8 bases, leaving 17 bases between them. CDR3: CSVDSLGSYDEQFF. The CDR3 DNA sequence: TGCAGCGTTGATTCCTTAGGGAGTTACGATGAGCAGTTCTTC.

The chain joins TRBV7-8 to TRBJ2-5; D remains unclear. CDR1 and CDR2 (germline): SGHVS, FQNEAQ. Trimming stripped 1 base from V and 1 base from J, with 13 bases between. CDR3 length: 16 amino acids. CDR3 amino acids: CASSLDSGQTQETQYF. CDR3 coding DNA: TGTGCCAGCAGCTTAGATTCGGGCCAGACCCAAGAGACCCAGTACTTC.

This clone has only one observation. The rearrangement uses TRBV18 and TRBJ1-4; possibly TRBD1 for D (5 bases). The V gene lost 1 base and the J gene lost 6 bases, with 9 bases spanning the gap. Germline CDR1 KGHSH, CDR2 LQKENI. The CDR3 loop spans 14 amino acids. CDR3 loop: CASSPRTGDEKLFF. In DNA, the CDR3 is TGTGCCAGCTCACCACGAACAGGAGATGAAAAACTGTTTTTT.

The chain carries TRBV5-6 and TRBJ2-7; 8 bases are a match to TRBD1. This CDR3 has 14 residues. With 2 bases clipped from V and 4 bases from J, the junction kept 5 bases outside the gene matches. CDR1 and CDR2 from the germline V gene are SGHDT and YYEEEE. The CDR3 loop is CASSFRDRRYEQYF. CDR3 coding DNA: TGTGCCAGCAGCTTCCGGGACAGGAGATACGAGCAGTACTTC.

The sample holds one count of this clone. The CDR3 is CATSLGVRSGNTIYF. The CDR3 coding sequence is TGTGCCACCTCACTCGGGGTTAGGTCTGGAAACACCATATATTTT. The chain recombines TRBV15 with TRBJ1-3; D unclear. Looked up from germline, CDR1 is LNHNV and CDR2 is YYDKDF (reference sequence). The length of the CDR3 is 15 residues. Between the trimmed V and J ends, which lost 8 bases and 1 base, there was a span of 15 bases.

Worth noting for this clone: The same CDR3 can be traced to other DNA sequences in this sample. The chain carries TRBV28 and TRBJ1-5; 9 bases map to TRBD1. V was clipped by 6 bases and J by 0 bases; unmatched bases: 3. The germline V gene encodes CDR1 MDHEN and CDR2 SYDVKM. CDR3 length: 15 residues. CDR3 protein: CASSSGQGSNQPQHF. CDR3 nucleotides: TGTGCCAGCAGCTCGGGACAGGGTAGCAATCAGCCCCAGCATTTT.

The rearrangement links TRBV7-8 to TRBJ2-7; TRBD2 matches 7 bases. Germline assignment: CDR1 SGHVS and CDR2 FQNEAQ. J gave up 5 bases and V 5 bases, and 6 bases lay outside the gene matches. The CDR3 contains 13 residues. Here the CDR3 reads CASSLGRVDEQYF. DNA for the CDR3: TGTGCCAGCAGCCTTGGGAGGGTCGACGAGCAGTACTTC.

The V gene is TRBV5-4, the J gene TRBJ2-3; TRBD1 agrees at 9 bases. The J segment lost 0 bases and the V segment lost 4 bases, leaving 12 bases of the junction unmatched. CDR1 is SGHNT and CDR2 is YYREEE in the germline V gene (reference sequence). This CDR3 spans 18 amino acids. CDR3 loop: CASSPVGTGTGSTDTQYF. CDR3 DNA sequence: TGTGCCAGCAGCCCGGTCGGTACTGGGACAGGGAGCACAGATACGCAGTATTTT. The full variable domain, in which reference TRBV5-4 and TRBJ2-3 provide the parts outside the CDR3, is ETGVTQSPTHLIKTRGQQVTLRCSSQSGHNTVSWYQQALGQGPQFIFQYYREEENGRGNFPPRFSGLQFPNYSSELNVNALELDDSALYLCASSPVGTGTGSTDTQYFGPGTRLTVL.

This clone was seen just once. This chain connects TRBV6-5 to TRBJ1-2; D is uncertain. Per germline, CDR1 MNHEY and CDR2 SVGAGI. CDR3 length: 11 residues. V gave up 6 bases and J gave up 2 bases, with 4 bases separating them. The CDR3: CASRENYGYTF. CDR3 sequence (DNA): TGTGCCAGCAGAGAGAACTATGGCTACACCTTC.

This sequence joins TRBV2 and TRBJ1-4, with D unresolved. The CDR3 contains 12 residues. Germline V gene data show CDR1 as SNHLY and CDR2 as FYNNEI. Trimming cost V 5 bases and J 5 bases, with 6 bases left between them. CDR3 loop: CASSLVNEKLFF. CDR3 nucleotides: TGTGCCAGCAGTCTGGTGAATGAAAAACTGTTTTTT.

Notes on this clone: Within the sample, other DNA sequences also encode this same CDR3. The chain is built from TRBV11-2 and TRBJ2-3, with D unresolved. V was shortened by 1 base and J by 0 bases, with 8 bases between the two germline ends. Germline V gene data show CDR1 as SGHAT and CDR2 as FQNNGV. The CDR3 contains 15 residues. CDR3 bases: TGTGCCAGCAGCTTAGGACGGTCTAGCACAGATACGCAGTATTTT. This codes for CASSLGRSSTDTQYF.

The chain employs TRBV7-2 and TRBJ2-7; D gene ambiguous. The CDR3 contains 14 residues. The germline V gene encodes CDR1 SGHTA and CDR2 FQGNSA. Trimming removed 2 bases from V and 3 bases from J, with 11 bases in between. The CDR3 protein is CASSLLHRVYEQYF. Written as DNA, the CDR3 is TGTGCCAGCAGCTTACTTCACAGAGTCTACGAGCAGTACTTC.